The clone carrying this TCR beta chain has a single count. This sample was included in a study of cytomegalovirus exposure and HLA in healthy donors. Germline V lookup: CDR1 SEHNR, CDR2 FQNEAQ (reference sequence). The J segment lost 5 bases and the V segment lost 1 base, leaving 3 bases of the junction unmatched. This CDR3 has 15 amino acids. Researchers ran the PCR with 60 Vbeta and 13 Jbeta primers. The repertoire was sequenced with immunoSEQ multiplex PCR; TCRdb's copy has only in-frame clones and lacks some. The sample has 65,000 to 90,000 clones; roughly 85% are singletons. The chain uses TRBV7-9 and TRBJ2-1; 9 bases match TRBD2. Sequencing was done on a sample of PBMCs. The receptor was isolated from a man younger than 45 in good health and CMV-seronegative. CDR3 amino acids: CASSLGGGAHNEQFF. The CDR3 region has the DNA TGTGCCAGCAGCTTAGGCGGGGGGGCCCACAATGAGCAGTTCTTC.